This T cell receptor (beta chain) was retrieved from a study of identical twins. With V trimmed by 6 bases and J by 6 bases, 11 bases remained unmatched. The germline CDR1 and CDR2 sequences are SNHLY and FYNNEI. The CDR3 sequence is 15 residues long. MiXCR was run by TCRdb on the 5' RACE reads, yielding one entry per CDR3 protein. The profile covers about 480,000 distinct CDR3 sequences, with around 14% appearing a single time and about 0.52% taken by the ten largest. Separately, the same data were catalogued under a study of yellow fever vaccine responses in identical twins.

This clonotype was sampled from a woman between 18 and 29 years old in good health. Source material: CD4+ T cells sorted from blood. This sequence joins TRBV2 and TRBJ2-1, with 7 bases lining up with TRBD1. Written as DNA, the CDR3 is TGTGCCAGCAGGGAAACAGGGGTTAGGGGCAATGAGCAGTTCTTC. Amino acids: CASRETGVRGNEQFF.